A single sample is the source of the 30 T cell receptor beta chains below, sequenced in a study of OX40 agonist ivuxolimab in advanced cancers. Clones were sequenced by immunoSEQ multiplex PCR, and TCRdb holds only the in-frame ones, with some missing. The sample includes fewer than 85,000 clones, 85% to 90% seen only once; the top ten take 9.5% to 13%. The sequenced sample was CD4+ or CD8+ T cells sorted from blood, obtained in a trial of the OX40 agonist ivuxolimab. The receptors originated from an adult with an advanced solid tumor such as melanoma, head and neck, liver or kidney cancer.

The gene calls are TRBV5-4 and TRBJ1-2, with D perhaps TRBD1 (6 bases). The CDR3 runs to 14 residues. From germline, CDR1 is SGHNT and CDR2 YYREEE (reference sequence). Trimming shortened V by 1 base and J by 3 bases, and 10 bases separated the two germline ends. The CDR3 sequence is CASSLFGGDYGYTF. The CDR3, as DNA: TGTGCCAGCAGCTTGTTTGGGGGCGACTATGGCTACACCTTC.

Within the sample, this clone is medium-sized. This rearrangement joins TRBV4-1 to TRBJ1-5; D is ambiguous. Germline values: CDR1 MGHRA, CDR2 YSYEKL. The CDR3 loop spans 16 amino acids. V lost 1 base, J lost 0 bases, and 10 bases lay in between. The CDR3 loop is CASSQVWGTSNQPQHF. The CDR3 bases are TGCGCCAGCAGCCAAGTTTGGGGAACTAGCAATCAGCCCCAGCATTTT.

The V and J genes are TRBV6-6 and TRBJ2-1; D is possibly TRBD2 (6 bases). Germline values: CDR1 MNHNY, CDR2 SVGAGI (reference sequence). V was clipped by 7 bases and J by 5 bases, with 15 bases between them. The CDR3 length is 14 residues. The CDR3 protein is CASTKGGVDNEQFF. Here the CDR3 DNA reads TGTGCCAGCACCAAAGGCGGGGTAGACAATGAGCAGTTCTTC.

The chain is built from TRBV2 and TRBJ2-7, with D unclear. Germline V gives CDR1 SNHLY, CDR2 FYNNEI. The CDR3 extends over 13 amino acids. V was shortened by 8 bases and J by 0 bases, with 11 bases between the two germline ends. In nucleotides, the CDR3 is TGTGCCAGCTTCTCAGCAGCCTCCTACGAGCAGTACTTC. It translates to CASFSAASYEQYF. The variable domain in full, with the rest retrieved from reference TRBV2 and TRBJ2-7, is EPEVTQTPSHQVTQMGQEVILRCVPISNHLYFYWYRQILGQKVEFLVSFYNNEISEKSEIFDDQFSVERPDGSNFTLKIRSTKLEDSAMYFCASFSAASYEQYFGPGTRLTVT.

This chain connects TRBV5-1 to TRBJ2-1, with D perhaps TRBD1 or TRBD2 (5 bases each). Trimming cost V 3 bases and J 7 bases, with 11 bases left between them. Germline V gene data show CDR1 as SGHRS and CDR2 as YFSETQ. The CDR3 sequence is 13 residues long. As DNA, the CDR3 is TGCGCCAGCAGCTGGTCCGGGACGAATGAGCAGTTCTTC. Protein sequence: CASSWSGTNEQFF.

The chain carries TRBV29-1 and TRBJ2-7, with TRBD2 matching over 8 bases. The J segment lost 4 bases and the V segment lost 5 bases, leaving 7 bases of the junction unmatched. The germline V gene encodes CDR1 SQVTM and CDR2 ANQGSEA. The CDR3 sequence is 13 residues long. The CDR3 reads CSVSSGGAYEQYF. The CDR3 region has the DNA TGCAGCGTTTCGTCCGGGGGGGCATACGAGCAGTACTTC.

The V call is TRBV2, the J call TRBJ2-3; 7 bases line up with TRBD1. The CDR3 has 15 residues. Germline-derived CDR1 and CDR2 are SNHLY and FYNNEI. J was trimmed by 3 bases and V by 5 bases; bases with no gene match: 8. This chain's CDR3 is CASSFRGRGTDTQYF. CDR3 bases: TGTGCCAGCAGTTTCAGGGGCAGGGGGACAGATACGCAGTATTTT. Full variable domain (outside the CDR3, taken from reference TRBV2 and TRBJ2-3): EPEVTQTPSHQVTQMGQEVILRCVPISNHLYFYWYRQILGQKVEFLVSFYNNEISEKSEIFDDQFSVERPDGSNFTLKIRSTKLEDSAMYFCASSFRGRGTDTQYFGPGTRLTVL.

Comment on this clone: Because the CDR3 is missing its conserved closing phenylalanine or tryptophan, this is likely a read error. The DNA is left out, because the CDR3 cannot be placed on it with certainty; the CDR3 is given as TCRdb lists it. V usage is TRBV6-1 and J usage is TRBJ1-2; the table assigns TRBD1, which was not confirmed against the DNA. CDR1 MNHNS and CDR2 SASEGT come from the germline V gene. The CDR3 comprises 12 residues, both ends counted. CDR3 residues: CASSELREGALD.

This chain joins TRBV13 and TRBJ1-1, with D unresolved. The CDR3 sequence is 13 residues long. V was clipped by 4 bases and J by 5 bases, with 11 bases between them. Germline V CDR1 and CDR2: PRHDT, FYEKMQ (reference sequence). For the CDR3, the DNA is TGTGCCAGCAGCTCACGTCCGGGAACTGAAGCTTTCTTT. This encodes CASSSRPGTEAFF.

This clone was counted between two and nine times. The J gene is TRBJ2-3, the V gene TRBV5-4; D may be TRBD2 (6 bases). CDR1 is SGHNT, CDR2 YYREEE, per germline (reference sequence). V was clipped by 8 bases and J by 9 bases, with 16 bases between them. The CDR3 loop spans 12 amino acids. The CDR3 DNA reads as TGTGCCAGTTCGGGACTGTCGAGAACGCAGTATTTT. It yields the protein CASSGLSRTQYF. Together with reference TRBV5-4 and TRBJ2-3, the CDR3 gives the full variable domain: ETGVTQSPTHLIKTRGQQVTLRCSSQSGHNTVSWYQQALGQGPQFIFQYYREEENGRGNFPPRFSGLQFPNYSSELNVNALELDDSALYLCASSGLSRTQYFGPGTRLTVL.

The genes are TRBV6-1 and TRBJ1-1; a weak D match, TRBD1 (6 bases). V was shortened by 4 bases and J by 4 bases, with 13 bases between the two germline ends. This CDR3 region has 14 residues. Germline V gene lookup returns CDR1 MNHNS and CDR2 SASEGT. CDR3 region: CASSGTASGTEAFF. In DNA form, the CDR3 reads TGTGCCAGCAGTGGGACAGCGAGCGGCACTGAAGCTTTCTTT.

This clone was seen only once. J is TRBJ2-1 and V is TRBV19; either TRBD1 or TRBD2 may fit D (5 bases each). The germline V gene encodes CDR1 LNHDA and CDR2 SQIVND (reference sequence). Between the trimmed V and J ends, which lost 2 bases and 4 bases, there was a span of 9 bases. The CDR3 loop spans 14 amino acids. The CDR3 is CASSIRGVYNEQFF. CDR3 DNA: TGTGCCAGTAGTATAAGAGGGGTGTACAATGAGCAGTTCTTC. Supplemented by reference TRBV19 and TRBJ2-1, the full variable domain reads DGGITQSPKYLFRKEGQNVTLSCEQNLNHDAMYWYRQDPGQGLRLIYYSQIVNDFQKGDIAEGYSVSREKKESFPLTVTSAQKNPTAFYLCASSIRGVYNEQFFGPGTRLTVL.

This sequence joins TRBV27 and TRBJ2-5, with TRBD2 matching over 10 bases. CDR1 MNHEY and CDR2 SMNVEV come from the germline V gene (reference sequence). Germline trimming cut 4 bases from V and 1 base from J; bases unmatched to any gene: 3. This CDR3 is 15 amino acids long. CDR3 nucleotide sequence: TGTGCCAGCAGTTCGGGACTAGCGCCCCAAGAGACCCAGTACTTC. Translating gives CASSSGLAPQETQYF.

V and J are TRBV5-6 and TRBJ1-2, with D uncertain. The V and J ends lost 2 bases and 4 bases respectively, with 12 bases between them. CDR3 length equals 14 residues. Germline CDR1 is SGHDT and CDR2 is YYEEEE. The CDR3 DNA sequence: TGTGCCAGCAGCTTTGCATCGGCAACCTATGGCTACACCTTC. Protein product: CASSFASATYGYTF. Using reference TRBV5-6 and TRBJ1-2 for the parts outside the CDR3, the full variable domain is DAGVTQSPTHLIKTRGQQVTLRCSPKSGHDTVSWYQQALGQGPQFIFQYYEEEERQRGNFPDRFSGHQFPNYSSELNVNALLLGDSALYLCASSFASATYGYTFGSGTRLTVV.

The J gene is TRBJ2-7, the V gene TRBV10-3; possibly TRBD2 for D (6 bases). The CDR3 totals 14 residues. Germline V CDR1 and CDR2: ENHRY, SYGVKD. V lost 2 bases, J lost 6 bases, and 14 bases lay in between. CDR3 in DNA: TGTGCCATCAGTGAGGTGGGACTTTTCTCCGAGCAGTACTTC. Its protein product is CAISEVGLFSEQYF.

The CDR3 DNA reads as TGTGCCAGCAGCTTAGTCTTGACAGATACGCAGTATTTT. Translated, it gives CASSLVLTDTQYF. This chain links TRBV11-2 with TRBJ2-3; D not certain. V was trimmed by 1 base and J by 3 bases, leaving 5 bases between them. CDR3 length equals 13 residues. Germline V gives CDR1 SGHAT, CDR2 FQNNGV. Full variable domain (outside the CDR3, taken from reference TRBV11-2 and TRBJ2-3): EAGVAQSPRYKIIEKRQSVAFWCNPISGHATLYWYQQILGQGPKLLIQFQNNGVVDDSQLPKDRFSAERLKGVDSTLKIQPAKLEDSAVYLCASSLVLTDTQYFGPGTRLTVL.

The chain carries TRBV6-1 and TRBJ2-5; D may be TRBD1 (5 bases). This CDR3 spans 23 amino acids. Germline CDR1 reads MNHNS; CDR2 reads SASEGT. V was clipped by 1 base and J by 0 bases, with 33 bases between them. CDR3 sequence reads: CASSEVLLSHIPSFDSHQETQYF. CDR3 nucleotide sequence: TGTGCCAGCAGTGAAGTGTTGCTGTCCCACATCCCCTCATTTGACAGCCACCAAGAGACCCAGTACTTC.

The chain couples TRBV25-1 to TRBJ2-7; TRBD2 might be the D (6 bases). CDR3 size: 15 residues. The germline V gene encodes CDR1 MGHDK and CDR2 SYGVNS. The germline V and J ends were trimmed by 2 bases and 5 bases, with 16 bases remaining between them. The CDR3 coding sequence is TGTGCCAGCAGTGAACCCGGACTACGCGGGGACGAGCAGTACTTC. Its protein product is CASSEPGLRGDEQYF.

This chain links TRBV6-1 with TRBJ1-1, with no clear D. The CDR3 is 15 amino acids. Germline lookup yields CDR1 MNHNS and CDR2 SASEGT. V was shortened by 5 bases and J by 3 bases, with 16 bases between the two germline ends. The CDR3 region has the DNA TGTGCCAGCAGTTCCGGGCGGATGGAGTACACTGAAGCTTTCTTT. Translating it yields CASSSGRMEYTEAFF.

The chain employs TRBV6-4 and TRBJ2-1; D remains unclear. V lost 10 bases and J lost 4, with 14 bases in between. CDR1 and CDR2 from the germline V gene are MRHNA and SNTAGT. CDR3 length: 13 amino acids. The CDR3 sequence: CATYDPFYNEQFF. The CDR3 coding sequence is TGTGCCACCTACGACCCCTTTTACAATGAGCAGTTCTTC.

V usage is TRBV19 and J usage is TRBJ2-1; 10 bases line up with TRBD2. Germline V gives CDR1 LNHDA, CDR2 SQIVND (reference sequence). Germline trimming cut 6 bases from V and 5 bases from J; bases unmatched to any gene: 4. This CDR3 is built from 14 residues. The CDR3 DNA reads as TGTGCCAGTAGCTGGGGGACTAGCGACAATGAGCAGTTCTTC. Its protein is CASSWGTSDNEQFF.

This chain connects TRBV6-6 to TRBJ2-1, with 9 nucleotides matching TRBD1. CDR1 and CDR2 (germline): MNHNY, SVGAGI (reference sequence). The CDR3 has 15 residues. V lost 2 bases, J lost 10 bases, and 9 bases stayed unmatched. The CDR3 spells CASSYGTGWIGEQFF. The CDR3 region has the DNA TGTGCCAGCAGTTACGGGACAGGGTGGATTGGGGAGCAGTTCTTC.

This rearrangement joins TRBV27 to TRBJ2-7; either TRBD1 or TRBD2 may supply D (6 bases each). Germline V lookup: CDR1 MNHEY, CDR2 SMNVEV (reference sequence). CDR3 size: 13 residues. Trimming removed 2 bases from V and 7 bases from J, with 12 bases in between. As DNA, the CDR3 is TGTGCCAGCAGTTTAGGGCAGGGGAGGGAGCAGTACTTC. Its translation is CASSLGQGREQYF.

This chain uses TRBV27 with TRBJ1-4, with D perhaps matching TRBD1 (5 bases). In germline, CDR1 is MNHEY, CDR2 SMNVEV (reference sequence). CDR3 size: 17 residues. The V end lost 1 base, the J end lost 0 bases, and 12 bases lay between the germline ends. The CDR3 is CASSLWGRGATNEKLFF. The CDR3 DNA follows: TGTGCCAGCAGTTTATGGGGGAGGGGTGCAACTAATGAAAAACTGTTTTTT.

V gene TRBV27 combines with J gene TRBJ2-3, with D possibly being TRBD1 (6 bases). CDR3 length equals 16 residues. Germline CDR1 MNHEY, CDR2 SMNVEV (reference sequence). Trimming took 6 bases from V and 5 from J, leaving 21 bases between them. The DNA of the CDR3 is TGTGCCAGCAGGGAACAGGGTGTCATTATCGTAGATACGCAGTATTTT. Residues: CASREQGVIIVDTQYF.

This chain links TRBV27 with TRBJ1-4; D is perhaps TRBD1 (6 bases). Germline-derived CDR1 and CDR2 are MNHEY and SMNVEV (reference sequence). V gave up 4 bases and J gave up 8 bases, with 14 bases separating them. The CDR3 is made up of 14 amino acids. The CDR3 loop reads CASSSLTGWEKLFF. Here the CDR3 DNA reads TGTGCCAGCAGTTCTTTGACAGGTTGGGAAAAACTGTTTTTT.

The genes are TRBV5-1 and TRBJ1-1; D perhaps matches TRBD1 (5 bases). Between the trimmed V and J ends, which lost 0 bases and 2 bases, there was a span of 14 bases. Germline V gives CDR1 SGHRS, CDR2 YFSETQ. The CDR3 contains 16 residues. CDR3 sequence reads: CASSLASGGSNTEAFF. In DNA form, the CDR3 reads TGCGCCAGCAGCTTGGCCTCTGGGGGTAGTAACACTGAAGCTTTCTTT.

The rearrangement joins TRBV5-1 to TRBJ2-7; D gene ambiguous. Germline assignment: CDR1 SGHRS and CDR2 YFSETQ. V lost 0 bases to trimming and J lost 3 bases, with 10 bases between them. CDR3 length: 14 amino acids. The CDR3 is CASSLGPSGYEQYF. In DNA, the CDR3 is TGCGCCAGCAGCTTGGGTCCGTCGGGCTACGAGCAGTACTTC.

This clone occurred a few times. Here the CDR3 DNA reads TGCGCCAGTAAACACACCGGGGAGCTGTTTTTT. Protein sequence: CASKHTGELFF. The chain joins TRBV10-2 to TRBJ2-2; D gene unclear. The CDR3 runs to 11 residues. Germline assignment: CDR1 WSHSY and CDR2 SAAADI. The V end was cut by 9 bases, the J end by 3 bases, with 5 bases between.

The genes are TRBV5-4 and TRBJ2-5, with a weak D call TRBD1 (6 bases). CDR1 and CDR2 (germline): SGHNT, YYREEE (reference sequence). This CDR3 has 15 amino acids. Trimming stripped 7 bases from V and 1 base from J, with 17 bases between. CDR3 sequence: CASAAGTPVQETQYF. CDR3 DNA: TGTGCCAGCGCTGCAGGGACACCAGTCCAAGAGACCCAGTACTTC.